The 29 T cell receptor beta chains below were found in one sample sequenced in a study of shared clonotypes between healthy human individuals. The table came from immunoSEQ multiplex PCR; TCRdb's copy has only in-frame clones and leaves some out. Found here are roughly 400,000 clones, roughly 96% of them singletons; the top ten hold less than 0.35%. The sequenced sample consisted of memory CD8+ T cells sorted from blood. Subset: CD45RO+ cells pooled with CCR7-negative TemRA cells. These receptors were collected from a man aged 30-40 years in good health.

The V call is TRBV6-6, the J call TRBJ2-2; D is undetermined. The CDR3 covers 12 residues. Germline CDR1 and CDR2: MNHNY and SVGAGI (reference sequence). The V end lost 6 bases, the J end lost 3 bases, and 5 bases lay between the germline ends. CDR3 DNA: TGTGCCAGCAGGGAGTACACCGGGGAGCTGTTTTTT. Residues: CASREYTGELFF.

The chain combines TRBV15 with TRBJ2-5; D gene ambiguous. Germline V gene sequence: CDR1 LNHNV, CDR2 YYDKDF (reference sequence). Trimming stripped 0 bases from V and 5 bases from J, with 7 bases between. This CDR3 region has 13 residues. CDR3 bases: TGTGCCACCAGCAGAGATTACAAGGAGACCCAGTACTTC. This encodes CATSRDYKETQYF.

This clone has a single count. V gene TRBV28 combines with J gene TRBJ2-6, with TRBD2 matching 8 bases. J gave up 0 bases and V 5 bases, and 9 bases lay outside the gene matches. This CDR3 region has 18 residues. Germline CDR1 is MDHEN and CDR2 is SYDVKM. CDR3 region: CASSLPGLGFSGANVLTF. The CDR3 DNA reads TGTGCCAGCAGTCTTCCGGGACTAGGTTTCTCTGGGGCCAACGTCCTGACTTTC.

The V and J genes are TRBV2 and TRBJ1-1, with no clear D. The germline V gene has CDR1 SNHLY and CDR2 FYNNEI. The CDR3 runs 14 residues. V was clipped by 4 bases and J by 1 base, with 10 bases between them. Here the CDR3 DNA reads TGTGCCAGCAGTGTTCAGGTCGGGAACACTGAAGCTTTCTTT. It translates to CASSVQVGNTEAFF.

This clone was seen just once. The genes are TRBV28 and TRBJ2-2; no firm D call. Trimming cost V 2 bases and J 5 bases, with 6 bases left between them. Germline V gene data show CDR1 as MDHEN and CDR2 as SYDVKM. This CDR3 contains 13 residues. CDR3 nucleotides: TGTGCCAGCAGTTTAGGGTTAACCGGGGAGCTGTTTTTT. Its protein product is CASSLGLTGELFF.

The gene calls are TRBV19 and TRBJ1-2, with D uncertain. CDR1 LNHDA and CDR2 SQIVND come from the germline V gene (reference sequence). Trimming took off 1 base at V and 6 bases at J, with 12 bases between the two ends. CDR3 length equals 14 residues. The CDR3 DNA reads as TGTGCCAGTAGTATAGTCACCGGGCCCCATGGCTACACCTTC. Translating gives CASSIVTGPHGYTF.

The V and J genes are TRBV27 and TRBJ2-5; tentatively, D is TRBD1 or TRBD2 (6 bases each). V was trimmed by 3 bases and J by 6 bases, leaving 11 bases between them. The CDR3 consists of 13 residues. CDR1 and CDR2 (germline): MNHEY, SMNVEV (reference sequence). In DNA, the CDR3 is TGTGCCAGCAGTTTCGGGGGCGAGAAGACCCAGTACTTC. Its translation: CASSFGGEKTQYF.

The chain joins TRBV7-3 to TRBJ2-2; D may be TRBD1 (5 bases). This CDR3 spans 14 amino acids. V was cut by 5 bases and J by 7 bases, with 14 bases left in between. Germline V gene lookup returns CDR1 SGHTA and CDR2 FQGTGA. Here the CDR3 reads CASSTDAGYGELFF. CDR3 bases: TGTGCCAGCAGCACCGACGCAGGGTACGGGGAGCTGTTTTTT.

This chain joins TRBV6-1 and TRBJ2-5, with a possible D match to TRBD2 (6 bases). The V end was cut by 7 bases, the J end by 5 bases, with 17 bases between. Germline lookup yields CDR1 MNHNS and CDR2 SASEGT. This CDR3 contains 14 residues. This chain's CDR3 is CASTLGGVVETQYF. The CDR3, as DNA: TGTGCCAGCACCCTAGGAGGGGTGGTGGAGACCCAGTACTTC.

This clone was seen once. Other nucleotide sequences from this sample produce the same CDR3. The chain couples TRBV4-2 to TRBJ2-3, with 12 nucleotides matching TRBD2. V trimming: 0 bases; J trimming: 4 bases; junction bases outside the gene matches: 2. Germline V gene lookup returns CDR1 LGHNA and CDR2 YNFKEQ. This CDR3 comprises 16 residues. The CDR3 sequence: CASSQDLAGGADTQYF. As DNA, the CDR3 is TGTGCCAGCAGCCAAGATCTAGCGGGAGGGGCAGATACGCAGTATTTT.

This clone was picked up one time. The gene calls are TRBV7-2 and TRBJ2-3; D is unresolved. V shed 1 base and J shed 2 bases, with 7 bases lying between them. CDR3 length: 14 residues. Germline lookup yields CDR1 SGHTA and CDR2 FQGNSA. CDR3 sequence (DNA): TGTGCCAGCAGCTTAGGACCTCTCACAGATACGCAGTATTTT. Its translation is CASSLGPLTDTQYF.

The gene calls are TRBV4-2 and TRBJ2-7; 12 bases are a match to TRBD2. With V trimmed by 1 base and J by 4 bases, 2 bases remained unmatched. Germline V lookup: CDR1 LGHNA, CDR2 YNFKEQ. The CDR3 length is 15 residues. The CDR3, as DNA: TGTGCCAGCAGCCAAGGGACTAGCGGGATTTACGAGCAGTACTTC. Its translation is CASSQGTSGIYEQYF.

The chain joins TRBV11-1 to TRBJ2-1, with 7 nucleotides matching TRBD2. J lost 6 bases, V lost 3 bases, and 14 bases had no gene match. CDR1 and CDR2 (germline): SGHAT, FQDESV (reference sequence). The CDR3 loop spans 17 amino acids. The CDR3 is CASSFSEGAGNGNEQFF. In DNA, the CDR3 is TGTGCCAGCAGCTTTAGCGAGGGAGCGGGAAATGGCAATGAGCAGTTCTTC. Full variable domain (rest looked up from reference TRBV11-1 and TRBJ2-1): EAEVAQSPRYKITEKSQAVAFWCDPISGHATLYWYRQILGQGPELLVQFQDESVVDDSQLPKDRFSAERLKGVDSTLKIQPAELGDSAMYLCASSFSEGAGNGNEQFFGPGTRLTVL.

The rearrangement joins TRBV6-5 to TRBJ1-3; 7 nucleotides match TRBD1. After removal of 8 bases from V and 6 bases from J, the junction contained 13 bases not matched to a gene. CDR1 MNHEY and CDR2 SVGAGI come from the germline V gene. The CDR3 runs 15 residues. The CDR3 is CASGYGGQLPNTIYF. The DNA of the CDR3 is TGTGCCAGCGGGTATGGGGGACAGCTTCCAAACACCATATATTTT.

This clone was seen a single time. The chain carries TRBV30 and TRBJ2-5, with D perhaps being TRBD1 or TRBD2 (5 bases each). Germline CDR1 GTSNPN, CDR2 SVGIG (reference sequence). The CDR3 runs to 12 residues. Trimming took off 4 bases at V and 4 bases at J, with 10 bases between the two ends. CDR3 nucleotides: TGTGCCTGGAATCCGAGGGGAGAGACCCAGTACTTC. Its translation: CAWNPRGETQYF.

The chain employs TRBV5-6 and TRBJ2-4; TRBD2 agrees at 7 bases. Germline V gene sequence: CDR1 SGHDT, CDR2 YYEEEE. The junction had 15 bases not matched to a gene; V was cut back by 3 bases and J by 6 bases. The CDR3 sequence is 17 residues long. The CDR3 is CASSWLPPSGTGNIQYF. The CDR3 nucleotides are TGTGCCAGCAGCTGGCTTCCCCCCAGCGGGACTGGAAACATTCAGTACTTC.

V gene TRBV9 combines with J gene TRBJ2-2; possibly TRBD2 for D (5 bases). CDR3 length: 15 residues. V gave up 3 bases and J gave up 3 bases, with 12 bases separating them. Per germline, CDR1 SGDLS and CDR2 YYNGEE. The CDR3 loop is CASSARRGYTGELFF. The CDR3 DNA follows: TGTGCCAGCAGCGCCCGTCGAGGGTACACCGGGGAGCTGTTTTTT.

V usage is TRBV6-7 and J usage is TRBJ2-7; unclear D gene. TRBV6-7 carries the ORF label, with uncertain function. Trimming left V 7 bases short and J 12 bases short, with 7 bases between. The CDR3 sequence is 8 residues long. Written as DNA, the CDR3 is TGTGCCAGCACCCCCGGGTACTTC. Protein: CASTPGYF.

Written as DNA, the CDR3 is TGTGCCAGCAGTTTATCGACAAATCAGCCCCAGCATTTT. Translation gives CASSLSTNQPQHF. The chain is built from TRBV27 and TRBJ1-5, with D unclear. The V end lost 0 bases, the J end lost 4 bases, and 4 bases lay between the germline ends. This CDR3 spans 13 amino acids. The V gene's germline CDR1 is MNHEY and CDR2 SMNVEV (reference sequence).

The chain is built from TRBV28 and TRBJ2-5; 8 nucleotides align to TRBD2. CDR1 and CDR2 from the germline V gene are MDHEN and SYDVKM. This CDR3 has 17 amino acids. V trimming: 7 bases; J trimming: 4 bases; junction bases outside the gene matches: 17. CDR3 sequence (DNA): TGTGCCAGCACCGGAGGCCGCGGGAGGACCCTGGGAGAGACCCAGTACTTC. This sequence encodes CASTGGRGRTLGETQYF. The entire variable domain, with the rest obtained from reference TRBV28 and TRBJ2-5, is as follows: DVKVTQSSRYLVKRTGEKVFLECVQDMDHENMFWYRQDPGLGLRLIYFSYDVKMKEKGDIPEGYSVSREKKERFSLILESASTNQTSMYLCASTGGRGRTLGETQYFGPGTRLLVL.

This rearrangement joins TRBV7-8 to TRBJ2-1; no reliable D call. Germline V gene data show CDR1 as SGHVS and CDR2 as FQNEAQ. The CDR3 spans 14 residues. V lost 0 bases and J 0 bases, leaving 3 bases between the germline ends. For the CDR3, the DNA is TGTGCCAGCAGCTTAGCGGGCTCCTACAATGAGCAGTTCTTC. It specifies CASSLAGSYNEQFF.

The rearrangement uses TRBV19 and TRBJ1-1; TRBD1 aligns across 7 bases. V dropped 10 bases and J dropped 3; count of bases not matched to a gene: 5. The CDR3 has 12 residues. CDR1 LNHDA and CDR2 SQIVND come from the germline V gene (reference sequence). CDR3 region: CAIGTADTEAFF. In DNA form, the CDR3 reads TGTGCCATCGGGACAGCCGACACTGAAGCTTTCTTT.

The chain employs TRBV6-4 and TRBJ1-5; D may be TRBD1 (6 bases). Germline V gene lookup returns CDR1 MRHNA and CDR2 SNTAGT. With 5 bases removed from V and 4 bases from J, the gap between germline ends came to 9 bases. This CDR3 has 13 residues. CDR3 DNA: TGTGCCAGCAGTACAGGGAGGAATCAGCCCCAGCATTTT. Its protein product is CASSTGRNQPQHF.

Regarding this clone: The same CDR3 arises from other DNA sequences in this sample as well. This chain uses TRBV7-2 with TRBJ2-5, with D unresolved. This CDR3 region has 12 residues. Germline CDR1 is SGHTA and CDR2 is FQGNSA. Trimming removed 1 base at V and 5 bases at J, with 5 bases between. DNA of the CDR3: TGTGCCAGCAGCTTAGGTCGGGAGACCCAGTACTTC. Translated, it gives CASSLGRETQYF.

This clone was counted only a few times. This sequence joins TRBV5-1 and TRBJ1-1; D is unresolved. Germline V gene lookup returns CDR1 SGHRS and CDR2 YFSETQ. The CDR3 extends over 13 amino acids. With 4 bases removed from V and 5 bases from J, the gap between germline ends came to 12 bases. CDR3 DNA: TGCGCCAGCAGCCAGAGTGCGGGGACTGAAGCTTTCTTT. This translates into CASSQSAGTEAFF.

This clone is a singleton in its sample. The CDR3 loop reads CASSPSYYEQYF. The CDR3 DNA is TGTGCCAGCAGTCCTTCCTACTACGAGCAGTACTTC. The J gene is TRBJ2-7, the V gene TRBV28; D is unresolved. Per germline, CDR1 MDHEN and CDR2 SYDVKM. The CDR3 is 12 amino acids. V lost 5 bases and J lost 3, with 8 bases in between.

This clone came up once. The rearrangement joins TRBV30 to TRBJ2-7, with 15 bases lining up with TRBD2. Trimming took 1 base from V and 2 from J; bases not matched to a gene: 3. The germline V gene has CDR1 GTSNPN and CDR2 SVGIG (reference sequence). The CDR3 is made up of 16 amino acids. The CDR3 spells CAWSGGLAGGPYEQYF. For the CDR3, the DNA is TGTGCCTGGAGTGGAGGACTAGCGGGAGGGCCCTACGAGCAGTACTTC.

The table lists this clone with a count of one. The chain carries TRBV6-5 and TRBJ2-7, with 10 nucleotides matching TRBD2. The CDR3 totals 15 residues. The germline CDR1 and CDR2 sequences are MNHEY and SVGAGI. The J segment lost 12 bases and the V segment lost 0 bases, leaving 11 bases of the junction unmatched. CDR3 DNA sequence: TGTGCCAGCAGTTACTCTGGCCTATGGACTAGCGGAGTGTACTTC. Translating it yields CASSYSGLWTSGVYF.

This sequence joins TRBV25-1 and TRBJ2-2, with 7 bases lining up with TRBD1. V dropped 1 base and J dropped 1; count of bases not matched to a gene: 3. CDR1 is MGHDK and CDR2 is SYGVNS in the germline V gene. CDR3 size: 16 residues. The CDR3 DNA sequence: TGTGCCAGCAGTGAATCACAGGGGAGGAACACCGGGGAGCTGTTTTTT. Its translation is CASSESQGRNTGELFF.